This is a list of T cell receptor beta chains from one sample in a study of prognosis after radiotherapy for stage I lung cancer. TCRdb recomputed calls from the multiplex PCR reads with MiXCR, one row per CDR3 protein. The data show about 25,000 distinct CDR3 sequences, about 34% seen once. The sequencing here drew on PBMCs, taken before or after stereotactic body radiation therapy (not recorded which). The origin of the receptors is a donor over 45 with non-small cell lung cancer. Each CDR3 is given with its conserved first and last residue. The D gene is left open where the match is weak. A clone size is listed for some rows: how often the clone was seen (once, few, many), or a class if it is expanded.

D gene | J gene | clone size | V gene | CDR3 DNA | CDR3 protein
. | TRBJ2-7 | many | TRBV11-3 | TGTGCCAGCAGCTTAGAGATGGGAGGGGGGGGATCCTACGAGCAGTACTTC | CASSLEMGGGGSYEQYF
. | TRBJ1-4 | many | TRBV6-1 | TGTGCCAGCAGTGGGCAGCGGGTGAATGAAAAACTGTTTTTT | CASSGQRVNEKLFF
. | TRBJ2-5 | . | TRBV14 | TGTGCCAGCACAAATCAAGGGGAGACCGAGTACTTC | CASTNQGETEYF
TRBD2 | TRBJ2-3 | . | TRBV6-4 | TGTGCCAGCATCCCGACTAGCGGGAGTGGTAGAGATACGCAGTATTTT | CASIPTSGSGRDTQYF
TRBD1 | TRBJ1-3 | many | TRBV30 | TGTGCCTGGGTAGGGGGCGGACAGTACTCTGGAAACACCATATATTTT | CAWVGGGQYSGNTIYF
. | TRBJ2-1 | . | TRBV28 | TGTGCCAGCAGTTTAGCGTGGGATGAGCAGTTCTTC | CASSLAWDEQFF
. | TRBJ2-7 | . | TRBV11-2 | TGTGCCAGCAGCTTAGTGGGGCGGGAAGACGAGCAGTACTTC | CASSLVGREDEQYF
. | TRBJ1-2 | few | TRBV30 | TGTGCCTACAACGAAGGACAGATTTCTACACTGAACTATGGCTACACCTTC | CAYNEGQISTLNYGYTF
. | TRBJ2-3 | many | TRBV12-3/TRBV12-4 | TGTGCCAGCAGTTCCCGGCATGGGGATACGCAGTATTTT | CASSSRHGDTQYF
. | TRBJ1-5 | many | TRBV7-9 | TGTGCCAGCAGCCCAATAGGGGGAAGAAGCAATCAGCCCCAGCATTTT | CASSPIGGRSNQPQHF
TRBD2 | TRBJ2-7 | many | TRBV20-1 | TGCAGTGCTACAGATCTAGCGGGAGGGGCCTACGAGCAGTACTTC | CSATDLAGGAYEQYF
TRBD1 | TRBJ2-7 | many | TRBV27 | TGTGCCAGCAGTTTATACGGGACAGCCAGCTACGAGCAGTACTTC | CASSLYGTASYEQYF
TRBD2 | TRBJ2-1 | many | TRBV5-1 | TGCGCCAGCAGCTTGTCTATGACTAGCGGGAGTGGCAATGAGCAGTTCTTC | CASSLSMTSGSGNEQFF
. | TRBJ1-2 | . | TRBV25-1 | TGTGCCAGCAGTGAGGCAACAGGCGGTCCGGGTGGCTACACCTTC | CASSEATGGPGGYTF
. | TRBJ2-2 | many | TRBV7-9 | TGTGCCAGCAGCTTACCGAACACCGGGGAGCTGTTTTTT | CASSLPNTGELFF
. | TRBJ2-6 | many | TRBV11-3 | TGTGCCAGCAGCCGATGGGACGGGGCCAACGTCCTGACTTTC | CASSRWDGANVLTF
. | TRBJ2-2 | many | TRBV6-1 | TGTGCCAGTAAGTTCGCGGCCTTGAACACCGGGGAGCCGTTTTTT | CASKFAALNTGEPFF
TRBD2 | TRBJ2-2 | . | TRBV27 | TGTGCCAGCAGTCGGACTGGGACTAGAGGCTGGACCGGGGAGCTGTTTTTT | CASSRTGTRGWTGELFF
. | TRBJ1-1 | . | TRBV6-1 | TGTGCCAGCAGCTCTGGAGTATACACTGAAGCTTTCTTT | CASSSGVYTEAFF
TRBD1 | TRBJ2-2 | many | TRBV18 | TGTGCCAGCTCACCACGACCCGGGACAGGAAACACCGGGGAGCTGTTTTTT | CASSPRPGTGNTGELFF
TRBD2 | TRBJ2-1 | few | TRBV18 | TGTGCCAGCTCACCACAACCATCTAGCGGGAGGGCCGGTGAGCAGTTCTTC | CASSPQPSSGRAGEQFF
. | TRBJ1-2 | many | TRBV7-9 | TGTGCCAGCAGCAGACAGGAGAACTATGGCTACACCTTC | CASSRQENYGYTF
. | TRBJ2-5 | . | TRBV5-1 | TGCGCCAGCAGCGGCAACACCGATCAGGCGGAGACCCAGTACTTC | CASSGNTDQAETQYF
TRBD1 | TRBJ1-1 | many | TRBV7-6 | TGTGCCAGCAGCTTTTACAGGGGGATGAGCACTGAAGCTTTCTTT | CASSFYRGMSTEAFF
TRBD1 | TRBJ2-1 | many | TRBV9 | TGTGCCAGCAGCCGGGACAGGGGGCGCAATGAGCAGTTCTTC | CASSRDRGRNEQFF
. | TRBJ2-1 | many | TRBV7-3 | TGTGCCAGCAGCTTAGTGGCTAGCCCGAACAATGAGCAGTTCTTC | CASSLVASPNNEQFF
. | TRBJ1-1 | many | TRBV19 | TGTGCCAGTAAGCGGCGGACGGCTTTCTTT | CASKRRTAFF
. | TRBJ2-3 | . | TRBV11-3 | TGTGCCAGCAGCCCCGGTGGTTTTGCCGTGGTGGATACGCCGTATTTT | CASSPGGFAVVDTPYF
. | TRBJ2-5 | . | TRBV15 | TGTGCCACCAGCAGAGGGGAGGGGACCAGGGGGACCCAGTACTTC | CATSRGEGTRGTQYF
TRBD2 | TRBJ2-5 | few | TRBV20-1 | TGCAGTGCTAGAGATGGGACTAGGCAAGAGACCCAGTACTTC | CSARDGTRQETQYF
. | TRBJ2-5 | many | TRBV5-1 | TGCGCCAGCAGCTTAGTCCTTACAGAGACCCAGTACTTC | CASSLVLTETQYF
TRBD2 | TRBJ2-1 | many | TRBV6-5 | TGTGCCAGCAGTTATAGCGGGAGCTCCTACAATGAGCAGTTCTTC | CASSYSGSSYNEQFF
TRBD1 | TRBJ1-5 | many | TRBV30 | TGTGCCTGGGACAGGGGGGCCAATCAGCCCCAGCATTTT | CAWDRGANQPQHF
. | TRBJ1-1 | many | TRBV30 | TGTGCCTGGAGTACCCCGCCCTCGGGGGCTTTCTTT | CAWSTPPSGAFF
TRBD1 | TRBJ2-2 | . | TRBV19 | TGTGCCAGTCTCAACAGGGGGTCCTCCGGGGAGCTGTTTTTT | CASLNRGSSGELFF
. | TRBJ2-2 | many | TRBV11-3 | TGTGCCAGCGGCATAACCAGGAACACCGGGGAGCTGTTTTTT | CASGITRNTGELFF
TRBD2 | TRBJ2-1 | . | TRBV6-1 | TGTGCCAGCAGACCCACCGCGGGAGGGGTGAATGAGCAGTTCTTC | CASRPTAGGVNEQFF
. | TRBJ1-2 | many | TRBV19 | TGTGCCAGTAGTATCAGAGCTAACTATGGCTACACCTTC | CASSIRANYGYTF
. | TRBJ1-5 | . | TRBV5-8 | TGTGCCAGCAGCCCTTCTTCCGGGCGAGGAGGTGGCAATCAGCCCCAGCATTTT | CASSPSSGRGGGNQPQHF
. | TRBJ2-1 | many | TRBV7-8 | TGTGCCAGCAGCCCCGAAAGCCTTAACGGTCCGTTACGCAATGAGCAGTTCTTC | CASSPESLNGPLRNEQFF
. | TRBJ2-3 | . | TRBV6-1 | TGTGCCAACAGTCGGCTAGAGGGAGGGGGGGCAGATACGAAGTATTTT | CANSRLEGGGADTKYF
. | TRBJ2-2 | many | TRBV4-2 | TGTGCCAGCAGCCAAGAGCCGACGACCGGGGAGCTGTTTTTT | CASSQEPTTGELFF
. | TRBJ2-3 | many | TRBV19 | TGTGCCAGTAAGGACCACCCGTCGATGAGCACAGATACGCAGTATTTT | CASKDHPSMSTDTQYF
TRBD1 | TRBJ2-1 | . | TRBV7-9 | TGTGCCAGCAACCAAAACCCAGGGGGTGATCAGTTCTTC | CASNQNPGGDQFF
TRBD2 | TRBJ2-3 | . | TRBV6-2/TRBV6-3 | TGTGCCAGCAGTGGGCGGGACTATATCACAGATACGCAGTATTTT | CASSGRDYITDTQYF
TRBD2 | TRBJ2-5 | many | TRBV19 | TGTGCCAGTAGTATAGTTAAGACTAGCGGGAGTGAGACCCAGTACTTC | CASSIVKTSGSETQYF
. | TRBJ2-7 | . | TRBV5-1 | TGCGCCAGCAGCTTGGCTGGGGGGGGCGCCTACGAGCAGTACTTC | CASSLAGGGAYEQYF
. | TRBJ1-6 | . | TRBV20-1 | TGCAGTGCTAGGGACGGACCCTATAATTCACACCTACACTTT | CSARDGPYNSHLHF
. | TRBJ1-1 | many | TRBV29-1 | TGCAGCGTTGAAGACGGGACCCCTGGACCTAACACTGAAGCTTTCTTT | CSVEDGTPGPNTEAFF
. | TRBJ2-2 | . | TRBV2 | TGTGCCAGCAGTACTACAGGGAGGCCCACCGGGGAGCTGTTTTTT | CASSTTGRPTGELFF
TRBD1 | TRBJ2-3 | many | TRBV2 | TGTGCCAGGGGGACAGAACCTAATACGCAGTATTTT | CARGTEPNTQYF
. | TRBJ2-1 | . | TRBV27 | TGTGCCAGCAGTCCCGAGCAGATCTCCTACAATGAGCAGTTCTTC | CASSPEQISYNEQFF